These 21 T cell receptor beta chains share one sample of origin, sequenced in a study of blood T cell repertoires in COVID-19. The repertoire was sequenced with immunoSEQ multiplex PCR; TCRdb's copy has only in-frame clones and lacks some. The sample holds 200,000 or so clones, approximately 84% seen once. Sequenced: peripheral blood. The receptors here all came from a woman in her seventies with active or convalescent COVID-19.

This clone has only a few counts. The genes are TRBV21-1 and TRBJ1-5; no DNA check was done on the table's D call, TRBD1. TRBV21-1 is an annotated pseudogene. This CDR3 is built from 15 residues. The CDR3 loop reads CASSKAGGVGQPQHF. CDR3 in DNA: TGTGCCAGCAGCAAGGCAGGGGGCGTCGGTCAGCCCCAGCATTTT.

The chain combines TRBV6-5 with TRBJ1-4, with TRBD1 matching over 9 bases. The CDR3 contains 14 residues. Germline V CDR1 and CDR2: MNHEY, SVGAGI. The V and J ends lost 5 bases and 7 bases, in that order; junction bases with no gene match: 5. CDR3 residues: CASSKQGAGEKLFF. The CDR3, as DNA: TGTGCCAGCAGTAAACAGGGGGCCGGTGAAAAACTGTTTTTT.

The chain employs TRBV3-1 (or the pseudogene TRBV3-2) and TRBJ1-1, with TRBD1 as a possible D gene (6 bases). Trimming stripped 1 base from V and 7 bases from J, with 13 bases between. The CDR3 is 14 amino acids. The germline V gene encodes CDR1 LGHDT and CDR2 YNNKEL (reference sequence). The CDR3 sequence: CASSQGQATSEAFF. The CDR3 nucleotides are TGTGCCAGCAGCCAAGGACAGGCAACGAGTGAAGCTTTCTTT.

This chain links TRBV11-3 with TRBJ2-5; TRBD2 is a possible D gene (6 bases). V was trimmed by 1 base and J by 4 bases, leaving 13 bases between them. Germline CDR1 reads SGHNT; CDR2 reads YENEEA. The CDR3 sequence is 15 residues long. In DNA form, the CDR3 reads TGTGCCAGCAGCTTAGGTACTTGGCGGGGAGAGACCCAGTACTTC. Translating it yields CASSLGTWRGETQYF.

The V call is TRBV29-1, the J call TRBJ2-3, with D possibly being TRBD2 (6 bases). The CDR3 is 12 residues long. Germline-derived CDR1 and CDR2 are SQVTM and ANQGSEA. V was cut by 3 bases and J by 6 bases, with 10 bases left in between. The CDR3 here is CSVEEGSDTQYF. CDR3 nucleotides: TGCAGCGTTGAGGAGGGGTCCGATACGCAGTATTTT.

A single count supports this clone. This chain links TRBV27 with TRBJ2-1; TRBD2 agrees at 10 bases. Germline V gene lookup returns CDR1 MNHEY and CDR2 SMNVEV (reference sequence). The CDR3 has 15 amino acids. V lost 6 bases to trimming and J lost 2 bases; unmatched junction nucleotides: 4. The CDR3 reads CASSSGRVTYNEQFF. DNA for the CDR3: TGTGCCAGCAGCAGCGGGAGGGTAACCTACAATGAGCAGTTCTTC.

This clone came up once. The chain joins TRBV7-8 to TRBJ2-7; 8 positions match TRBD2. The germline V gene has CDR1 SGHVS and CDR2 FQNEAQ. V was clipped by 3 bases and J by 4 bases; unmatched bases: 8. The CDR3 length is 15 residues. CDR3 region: CASSFGSGVLYEQYF. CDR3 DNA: TGTGCCAGCAGCTTCGGTAGCGGGGTCCTATACGAGCAGTACTTC. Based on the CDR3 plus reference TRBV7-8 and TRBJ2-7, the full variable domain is GAGVSQSPRYKVAKRGQDVALRCDPISGHVSLFWYQQALGQGPEFLTYFQNEAQLDKSGLPSDRFFAERPEGSVSTLKIQRTQQEDSAVYLCASSFGSGVLYEQYFGPGTRLTVT.

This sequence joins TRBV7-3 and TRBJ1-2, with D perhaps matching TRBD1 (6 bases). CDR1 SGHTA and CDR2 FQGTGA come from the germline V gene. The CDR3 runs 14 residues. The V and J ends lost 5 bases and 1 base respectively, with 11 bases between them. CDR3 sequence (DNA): TGTGCCAGCAGCCGGGACAAGCATAACTATGGCTACACCTTC. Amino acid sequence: CASSRDKHNYGYTF.

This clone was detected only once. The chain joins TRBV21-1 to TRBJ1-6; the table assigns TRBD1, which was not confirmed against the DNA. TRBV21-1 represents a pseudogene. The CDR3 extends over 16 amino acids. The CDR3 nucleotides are TGTGCCAGCAGCAAATACGGAACAGATAGGAATTCACCCCTCCACTTT. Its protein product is CASSKYGTDRNSPLHF.

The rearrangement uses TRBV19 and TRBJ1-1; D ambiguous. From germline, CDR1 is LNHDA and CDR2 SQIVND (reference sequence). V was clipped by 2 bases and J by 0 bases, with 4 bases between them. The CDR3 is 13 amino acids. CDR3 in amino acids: CASSILLNTEAFF. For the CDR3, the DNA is TGTGCCAGTAGTATACTACTGAACACTGAAGCTTTCTTT. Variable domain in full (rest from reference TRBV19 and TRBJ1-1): DGGITQSPKYLFRKEGQNVTLSCEQNLNHDAMYWYRQDPGQGLRLIYYSQIVNDFQKGDIAEGYSVSREKKESFPLTVTSAQKNPTAFYLCASSILLNTEAFFGQGTRLTVV.

This CDR3 reads CASSQEGRGNNEQFF. CDR3 DNA: TGTGCCAGCAGCCAAGAGGGGCGGGGTAACAATGAGCAGTTCTTC. The chain carries TRBV3-1 (or the pseudogene TRBV3-2) and TRBJ2-1, with D possibly matching TRBD2 (6 bases). The germline V and J ends were trimmed by 0 bases and 5 bases, with 11 bases remaining between them. This CDR3 is built from 15 residues. The V gene's germline CDR1 is LGHDT and CDR2 YNNKEL (reference sequence).

The CDR3 protein is CASSSSGQGRTDTQYF. As DNA, the CDR3 is TGTGCCAGCAGCTCCTCGGGACAGGGGCGCACAGATACGCAGTATTTT. The chain carries TRBV28 and TRBJ2-3; TRBD1 agrees at 10 bases. V lost 6 bases and J lost 1; bases outside the gene matches: 7. Germline V gene sequence: CDR1 MDHEN, CDR2 SYDVKM. The CDR3 spans 16 residues.

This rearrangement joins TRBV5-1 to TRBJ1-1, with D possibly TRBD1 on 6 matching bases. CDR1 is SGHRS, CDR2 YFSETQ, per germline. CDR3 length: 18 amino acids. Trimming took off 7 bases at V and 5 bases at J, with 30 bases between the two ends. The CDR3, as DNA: TGCGCCAGCCGTCGAGACCATGCTACGGCGATGAGGGGGACTGAAGCTTTCTTT. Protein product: CASRRDHATAMRGTEAFF.

Here the CDR3 reads CSVADSMNTEAFF. Here the CDR3 DNA reads TGCAGCGTTGCGGACAGTATGAACACTGAAGCTTTCTTT. This sequence joins TRBV29-1 and TRBJ1-1, with D possibly matching TRBD1 (6 bases). This CDR3 comprises 13 residues. The V end lost 4 bases, the J end lost 0 bases, and 9 bases lay between the germline ends. The germline V gene encodes CDR1 SQVTM and CDR2 ANQGSEA.

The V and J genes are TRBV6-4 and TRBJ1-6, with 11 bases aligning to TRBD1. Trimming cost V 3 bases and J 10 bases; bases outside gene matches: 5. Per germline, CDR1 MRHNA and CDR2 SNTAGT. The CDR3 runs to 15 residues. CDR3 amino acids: CASSEGGTGGSPLHF. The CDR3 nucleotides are TGTGCCAGCAGTGAGGGTGGGACAGGGGGATCACCCCTCCACTTT.

The CDR3 sequence is CASSAGTGGNQPQHF. The CDR3 nucleotides read TGTGCCAGCAGTGCCGGGACAGGGGGCAATCAGCCCCAGCATTTT. This sequence joins TRBV2 and TRBJ1-5; 10 bases fit TRBD1. CDR1 is SNHLY and CDR2 is FYNNEI in the germline V gene. The ends lost 4 bases at V and 2 bases at J; junction bases unmatched: 2. The CDR3 has 15 residues.

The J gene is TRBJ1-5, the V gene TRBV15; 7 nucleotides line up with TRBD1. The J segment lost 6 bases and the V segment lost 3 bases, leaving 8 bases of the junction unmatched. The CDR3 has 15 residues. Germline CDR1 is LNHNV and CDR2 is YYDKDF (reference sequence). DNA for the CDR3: TGTGCCACCAGCAGGGGAACAGGGGAAGGTCAGCCCCAGCATTTT. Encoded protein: CATSRGTGEGQPQHF. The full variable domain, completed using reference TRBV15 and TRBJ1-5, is DAMVIQNPRYQVTQFGKPVTLSCSQTLNHNVMYWYQQKSSQAPKLLFHYYDKDFNNEADTPDNFQSRRPNTSFCFLDIRSPGLGDTAMYLCATSRGTGEGQPQHFGDGTRLSIL.

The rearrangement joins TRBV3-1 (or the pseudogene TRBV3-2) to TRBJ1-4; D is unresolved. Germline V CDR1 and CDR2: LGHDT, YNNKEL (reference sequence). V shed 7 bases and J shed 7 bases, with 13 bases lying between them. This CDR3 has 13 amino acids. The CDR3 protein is CASNQRGIEKLFF. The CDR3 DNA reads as TGTGCCAGCAACCAGCGAGGGATTGAAAAACTGTTTTTT.

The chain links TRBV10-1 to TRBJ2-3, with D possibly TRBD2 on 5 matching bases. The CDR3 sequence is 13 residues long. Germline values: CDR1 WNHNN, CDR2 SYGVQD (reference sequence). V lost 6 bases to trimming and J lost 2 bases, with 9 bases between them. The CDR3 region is CASRRDTTDTQYF. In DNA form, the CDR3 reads TGCGCCAGCAGGAGGGATACCACAGATACGCAGTATTTT.

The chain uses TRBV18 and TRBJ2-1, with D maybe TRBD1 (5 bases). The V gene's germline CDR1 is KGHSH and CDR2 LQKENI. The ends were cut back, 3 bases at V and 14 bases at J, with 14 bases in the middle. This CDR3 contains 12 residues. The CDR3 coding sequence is TGTGCCAGCTCACCCGACAGTGATGGCAAGTTCTTC. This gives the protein CASSPDSDGKFF.

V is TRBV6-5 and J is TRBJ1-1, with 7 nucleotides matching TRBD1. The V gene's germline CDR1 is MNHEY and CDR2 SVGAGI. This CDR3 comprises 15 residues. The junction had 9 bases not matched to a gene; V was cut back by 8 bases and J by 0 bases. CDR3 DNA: TGTGCCAGCGATAGAGCCACAGGGGTGAACACTGAAGCTTTCTTT. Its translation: CASDRATGVNTEAFF.